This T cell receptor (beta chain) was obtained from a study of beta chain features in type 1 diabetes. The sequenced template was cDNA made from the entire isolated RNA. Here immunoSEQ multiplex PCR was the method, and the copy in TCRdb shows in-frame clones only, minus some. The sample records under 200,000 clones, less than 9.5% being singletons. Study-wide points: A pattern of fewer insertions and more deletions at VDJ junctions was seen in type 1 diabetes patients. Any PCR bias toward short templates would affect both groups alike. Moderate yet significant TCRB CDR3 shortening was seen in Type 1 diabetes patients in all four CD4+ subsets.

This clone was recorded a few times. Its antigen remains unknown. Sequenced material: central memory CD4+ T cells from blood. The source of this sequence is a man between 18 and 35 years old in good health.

CDR3 nucleotides: TGTGCCAGCAGCTCCGGAATTTTGGGACAGTATGAAGCGGATACGCAGTATTTT. Its protein is CASSSGILGQYEADTQYF. This rearrangement joins TRBV13 to TRBJ2-3, with 7 bases fitting TRBD1. Germline assignment: CDR1 PRHDT and CDR2 FYEKMQ (reference sequence). J gave up 6 bases and V 4 bases, and 19 bases lay outside the gene matches. The length of the CDR3 is 18 residues.